A single sample is the source of the 12 T cell receptor beta chains below, sequenced in a study of cytomegalovirus exposure and HLA in healthy donors. Amplification used 60 Vbeta primers and 13 Jbeta primers. The protocol was immunoSEQ multiplex PCR, while the TCRdb copy is restricted to in-frame clones and leaves out a portion. Seen here are some 120,000 clones, 75% to 85% observed once, and the top ten hold 2%. The specimen was PBMCs. These TCRs come from a man between 18 and 35 years old in good health and CMV-seronegative.

The V and J genes are TRBV9 and TRBJ2-1, with a weak D call TRBD1 (6 bases). The germline V and J ends were trimmed by 0 bases and 3 bases, with 7 bases remaining between them. CDR1 and CDR2 from the germline V gene are SGDLS and YYNGEE. This CDR3 is built from 14 residues. This CDR3 reads CASSVEDSYNEQFF. The CDR3 DNA sequence: TGTGCCAGCAGCGTAGAGGACAGCTACAATGAGCAGTTCTTC.

This clone has a handful of counts. The J gene is TRBJ2-1, the V gene TRBV9; no definite D call. The CDR3 extends over 12 amino acids. The V and J ends lost 0 bases and 7 bases respectively, with 5 bases between them. Germline V gene sequence: CDR1 SGDLS, CDR2 YYNGEE. The CDR3 protein is CASSVDQNEQFF. CDR3 DNA sequence: TGTGCCAGCAGCGTAGATCAGAATGAGCAGTTCTTC.

In this sample, this clone turned up a few times. The V gene is TRBV18, the J gene TRBJ1-1, with 7 nucleotides matching TRBD1. Germline V lookup: CDR1 KGHSH, CDR2 LQKENI. This CDR3 is 16 amino acids long. With 3 bases clipped from V and 4 bases from J, the junction kept 11 bases outside the gene matches. The CDR3 region is CASSPSRDSLSTEAFF. CDR3 bases: TGTGCCAGCTCACCGTCCCGGGACAGTCTCAGCACTGAAGCTTTCTTT.

CDR3 sequence: CASSLPASGNNEQFF. The DNA of the CDR3 is TGTGCCAGCAGCTTACCGGCTAGCGGAAACAATGAGCAGTTCTTC. The V call is TRBV7-3, the J call TRBJ2-1; TRBD2 agrees at 7 bases. Trimming took 2 bases from V and 5 from J; bases not matched to a gene: 6. There are 15 residues in the CDR3. The germline V gene encodes CDR1 SGHTA and CDR2 FQGTGA.

The rearrangement uses TRBV5-4 and TRBJ2-1, with D perhaps matching TRBD1 (7 bases). Germline-derived CDR1 and CDR2 are SGHNT and YYREEE (reference sequence). Trimming took off 3 bases at V and 10 bases at J, with 17 bases between the two ends. The CDR3 totals 14 residues. The CDR3 reads CASSSRGKSGEQFF. DNA for the CDR3: TGTGCCAGCAGCTCCAGGGGGAAAAGCGGGGAGCAGTTCTTC.

J is TRBJ1-2 and V is TRBV19, with TRBD1 identical over 9 bases. Trimming removed 10 bases from V and 4 bases from J; junction bases left unmatched: 7. The CDR3 loop spans 13 amino acids. Germline V CDR1 and CDR2: LNHDA, SQIVND (reference sequence). CDR3 DNA sequence: TGTGCCACCGGGACAGGGTACGGCTATGGCTACACCTTC. Translated: CATGTGYGYGYTF.

This chain uses TRBV2 with TRBJ2-1; 7 nucleotides line up with TRBD2. The CDR3 runs to 13 residues. Unmatched junction bases numbered 2, after V lost 9 bases and J lost 0 bases. In germline, CDR1 is SNHLY, CDR2 FYNNEI. This CDR3 is CARKRDSYNEQFF. CDR3 nucleotide sequence: TGTGCCAGAAAGCGGGACTCCTACAATGAGCAGTTCTTC.

The gene calls are TRBV11-2 and TRBJ2-7; TRBD1 matches at 9 bases. V was clipped by 1 base and J by 2 bases; unmatched bases: 15. The CDR3 loop spans 19 amino acids. The V gene's germline CDR1 is SGHAT and CDR2 FQNNGV. The CDR3 loop reads CASSLVAFFGDRAPYEQYF. CDR3 sequence (DNA): TGTGCCAGCAGCTTAGTGGCCTTTTTTGGGGACAGGGCCCCCTACGAGCAGTACTTC.

This clone has more than one count but fewer than ten. CDR3 nucleotide sequence: TGTGCCAGCAGCCAAGACGGGATGGACAGAGCCAACACTGAAGCTTTCTTT. It encodes CASSQDGMDRANTEAFF. The chain has TRBV4-2 and TRBJ1-1; possible D gene TRBD1, 6 bases. V dropped 0 bases and J dropped 2 bases, with 16 bases sitting between them. This CDR3 is 17 amino acids long. The germline V gene encodes CDR1 LGHNA and CDR2 YNFKEQ.

This sequence joins TRBV7-2 and TRBJ2-7; 8 bases align to TRBD1. Germline trimming cut 4 bases from V and 3 bases from J; bases unmatched to any gene: 5. The CDR3 totals 14 residues. CDR1 SGHTA and CDR2 FQGNSA come from the germline V gene. The CDR3 nucleotides are TGTGCCAGCAGCTCCGGACAGGGAGACTACGAGCAGTACTTC. Amino acids: CASSSGQGDYEQYF.

The V gene is TRBV7-2, the J gene TRBJ2-1, with 7 bases fitting TRBD2. Germline loops: CDR1 SGHTA, CDR2 FQGNSA. The CDR3 is 15 amino acids. The J segment lost 5 bases and the V segment lost 4 bases, leaving 8 bases of the junction unmatched. In DNA, the CDR3 is TGTGCCAGCAGCTCGATAAGCGCGGGGGACAATGAGCAGTTCTTC. It translates to CASSSISAGDNEQFF.

The chain uses TRBV5-1 and TRBJ1-3; weak D call: TRBD1 (6 bases). Germline assignment: CDR1 SGHRS and CDR2 YFSETQ. Trimming removed 4 bases from V and 0 bases from J, with 14 bases in between. The length of the CDR3 is 16 residues. CDR3 sequence reads: CASSLNRDNSGNTIYF. The CDR3 bases are TGCGCCAGCAGCCTGAACCGGGACAACTCTGGAAACACCATATATTTT.